This is a list of T cell receptor beta chains from one sample in a study of blood T cell repertoires in COVID-19. The assay was immunoSEQ multiplex PCR, and TCRdb's table has in-frame clones only and misses some. The repertoire includes about 130,000 clones, roughly 85% of them detected once, and 27% sits in the top ten. The sequenced sample was peripheral blood. The receptors were gathered from an elderly woman with acute or convalescent COVID-19. CDR3s include the opening cysteine and the closing phenylalanine or tryptophan. The order of the fields is V gene, D gene, clone size, J gene, CDR3 protein, CDR3 DNA. The D gene is left open where the match is weak. Size tells how often a clone was seen (once, few, many) or the class of an expanded clone, and some rows leave it out.

>TRBV7-2|TRBD1|once|TRBJ1-4
CASSKTGGAGEKLFF
TGTGCCAGCAGCAAAACAGGGGGCGCCGGTGAAAAACTGTTTTTT
>TRBV7-9|NA|NA|TRBJ1-1
CASSFAEQGAFF
TGTGCCAGCAGCTTCGCAGAGCAGGGAGCTTTCTTT
>TRBV11-2|NA|NA|TRBJ2-7
CASSLGGGRGSLYEQYF
TGTGCCAGCAGCTTAGGAGGCGGCCGGGGTAGTTTATACGAGCAGTACTTC
>TRBV3-1/TRBV3-2|NA|NA|TRBJ1-3
CASSQGRKGGNTIYF
TGTGCCAGCAGCCAAGGGAGGAAAGGTGGAAACACCATATATTTT
>TRBV20-1|TRBD1|once|TRBJ2-3
CSASGQAAGTDTQYF
TGCAGTGCTAGTGGACAGGCGGCCGGTACAGATACGCAGTATTTT
>TRBV5-4|TRBD2|NA|TRBJ2-3
CASSLSGGLSDTQYF
TGTGCCAGCAGCTTGAGCGGGGGGTTATCAGATACGCAGTATTTT
>TRBV5-1|TRBD1|NA|TRBJ1-2
CASSTGGTGYTF
TGCGCCAGCAGCACAGGGGGTACGGGCTACACCTTC
>TRBV7-2|NA|NA|TRBJ1-3
CASSLVSISGNTIYF
TGTGCCAGCAGCTTAGTTAGTATCTCTGGAAACACCATATATTTT
>TRBV5-1|NA|NA|TRBJ2-1
CASSLAQYNEQFF
TGCGCCAGCAGCTTGGCACAGTACAATGAGCAGTTCTTC
>TRBV29-1|NA|NA|TRBJ1-5
CSVGKPGGQPQHF
TGCAGCGTTGGAAAACCGGGAGGACAGCCCCAGCATTTT
>TRBV5-1|NA|NA|TRBJ1-4
CASSFSGPGNEKLFF
TGCGCCAGCAGCTTTTCCGGACCGGGAAATGAAAAACTGTTTTTT
>TRBV6-6|NA|NA|TRBJ1-1
CASRRDMNTEAFF
TGTGCCAGCCGACGGGATATGAACACTGAAGCTTTCTTT
>TRBV28|NA|NA|TRBJ1-1
CASSSSPWAEAFF
TGTGCCAGCAGTTCTTCCCCATGGGCCGAAGCTTTCTTT
>TRBV7-9|TRBD1|NA|TRBJ1-2
CASSLTGALNYGYTF
TGTGCCAGCAGCTTAACAGGGGCGCTTAACTATGGCTACACCTTC
>TRBV28|TRBD1|NA|TRBJ1-1
CASSRNRGLAFF
TGTGCCAGCAGCCGAAACAGGGGGCTGGCTTTCTTT
>TRBV15|TRBD2|NA|TRBJ2-2
CATSRLAGGPGELFF
TGTGCCACCAGCAGACTAGCGGGGGGGCCTGGGGAGCTGTTTTTT
>TRBV19|NA|once|TRBJ1-5
CASSIGQKIVGQPQHF
TGTGCCAGTAGTATCGGACAGAAGATAGTGGGTCAGCCCCAGCATTTT
>TRBV12-3/TRBV12-4|NA|NA|TRBJ1-1
CASRQSGGTEAFF
TGTGCCAGCCGCCAATCGGGGGGAACTGAAGCTTTCTTT
>TRBV2|NA|NA|TRBJ1-1
CASRPTQGTGTEAFF
TGTGCCAGCAGGCCCACTCAGGGAACCGGCACTGAAGCTTTCTTT
>TRBV5-5|TRBD1|NA|TRBJ2-7
CASSLGDRGQPYGMYF
TGTGCCAGCAGCTTGGGGGACAGGGGGCAACCTTACGGCATGTACTTC
>TRBV15|NA|NA|TRBJ1-1
CATRSAREAKITEAFF
TGTGCCACCAGGTCCGCCAGGGAGGCGAAAATCACTGAAGCTTTCTTT
>TRBV5-1|TRBD2|NA|TRBJ2-1
CASSFLLAGGNEQFF
TGCGCCAGCAGCTTTCTTCTCGCGGGGGGTAATGAGCAGTTCTTC
>TRBV27|TRBD2|NA|TRBJ2-2
CASSPAGRTNTGELFF
TGTGCCAGCAGTCCAGCGGGGAGGACGAACACCGGGGAGCTGTTTTTT
>TRBV7-8|NA|NA|TRBJ1-4
CASSNSGVSGEKLFF
TGTGCCAGCAGCAATTCAGGGGTTTCGGGGGAAAAACTGTTTTTT
>TRBV18|TRBD1|NA|TRBJ1-6
CASSFLGTGNSPLHF
TGTGCCAGCTCATTTCTCGGGACAGGGAACTCACCCCTCCACTTT
>TRBV3-1/TRBV3-2|TRBD1|NA|TRBJ1-1
CASSLTLQGQNTEAFF
TGTGCCAGCAGCCTTACCTTACAGGGGCAGAACACTGAAGCTTTCTTT
>TRBV6-5|NA|NA|TRBJ2-2
CASSYSRDTGELFF
TGTGCCAGCAGTTACAGCAGGGACACCGGGGAGCTGTTTTTT
>TRBV2|NA|NA|TRBJ2-3
CASRIVHAQYF
TGTGCCAGCAGAATAGTCCACGCGCAGTATTTT
>TRBV28|TRBD1|NA|TRBJ1-2
CASSTGTGNYGYTF
TGTGCCAGCAGTACCGGGACAGGGAACTATGGCTACACCTTC
>TRBV28|NA|NA|TRBJ1-5
CASSSGGQPQHF
TGTGCCAGCAGTTCCGGGGGTCAGCCCCAGCATTTT
>TRBV12-3/TRBV12-4|NA|few|TRBJ2-3
CASQGRTDTQYF
TGTGCCAGTCAGGGTAGGACAGATACGCAGTATTTT
>TRBV12-3/TRBV12-4|TRBD1|few|TRBJ1-1
CASRPGQTTEAFF
TGTGCCAGCAGGCCGGGACAGACCACTGAAGCTTTCTTT
>TRBV6-1|NA|NA|TRBJ2-1
CASSEGHYNEQFF
TGTGCCAGCAGTGAGGGACACTACAATGAGCAGTTCTTC
>TRBV2|NA|once|TRBJ1-5
CASGRQNQPQHF
TGTGCCAGCGGGAGGCAGAATCAGCCCCAGCATTTT
>TRBV9|NA|NA|TRBJ1-3
CASSVATGGLGNTIYF
TGTGCCAGCAGCGTAGCCACGGGGGGTCTTGGAAACACCATATATTTT
>TRBV28|NA|NA|TRBJ1-2
CASSQGLPATF
TGTGCCAGCAGTCAGGGCCTGCCGGCGACCTTC
>TRBV7-9|TRBD1|NA|TRBJ1-4
CASSPGQPNEKLFF
TGTGCCAGCAGTCCGGGACAGCCGAATGAAAAACTGTTTTTT
>TRBV20-1|NA|NA|TRBJ1-2
CSASLPGNYGYTF
TGCAGTGCTAGTCTTCCGGGAAACTATGGCTACACCTTC
>TRBV6-5|NA|once|TRBJ1-5
CASSYSSGSWEPQHF
TGTGCCAGCAGTTACTCATCGGGGAGCTGGGAGCCCCAGCATTTT
>TRBV6-5|NA|NA|TRBJ2-5
CASSYTVAGGQETQYF
TGTGCCAGCAGTTACACAGTCGCGGGTGGACAAGAGACCCAGTACTTC
>TRBV6-6|NA|NA|TRBJ1-5
CASSRTLEADQPQHF
TGTGCCAGCAGTCGCACGTTGGAGGCAGATCAGCCCCAGCATTTT
>TRBV7-9|TRBD1|NA|TRBJ1-2
CASSSRGRAYGYTF
TGTGCCAGCAGCTCCAGGGGGCGGGCGTATGGCTACACCTTC
>TRBV6-5|NA|NA|TRBJ2-2
CASKGLSTGELFF
TGTGCCAGCAAGGGACTCAGCACCGGGGAGCTGTTTTTT
>TRBV3-1/TRBV3-2|NA|once|TRBJ1-2
CASSQAGGPTANYGYTF
TGTGCCAGCAGCCAAGCCGGGGGTCCGACAGCCAACTATGGCTACACCTTC
>TRBV5-1|TRBD2|NA|TRBJ2-1
CASSFGLAGGDYNEQFF
TGCGCCAGCAGCTTCGGACTAGCGGGGGGCGACTACAATGAGCAGTTCTTC
>TRBV4-1|NA|NA|TRBJ1-3
CASSRSRDSGNTIYF
TGCGCCAGCAGCCGATCGAGGGACTCTGGAAACACCATATATTTT
>TRBV18|NA|NA|TRBJ1-1
CASSPLEGLRNTEAFF
TGTGCCAGCTCACCACTGGAGGGATTGAGGAACACTGAAGCTTTCTTT
>TRBV11-2|TRBD1|NA|TRBJ2-3
CASSSRTGGYTDTQYF
TGTGCCAGCAGCTCCCGGACAGGGGGCTACACAGATACGCAGTATTTT
>TRBV7-8|NA|NA|TRBJ1-3
CASSLAGRYSGNTIYF
TGTGCCAGCAGCTTAGCAGGGAGGTATTCTGGAAACACCATATATTTT
>TRBV9|NA|NA|TRBJ1-1
CASSFGQMNTEAFF
TGTGCCAGCAGCTTTGGACAGATGAACACTGAAGCTTTCTTT
>TRBV7-2|TRBD1|NA|TRBJ2-1
CASRPRGQGSYNEQFF
TGTGCCAGCAGACCTAGGGGACAGGGCTCCTACAATGAGCAGTTCTTC
>TRBV3-1/TRBV3-2|NA|NA|TRBJ1-2
CASSQTDTLYGYTF
TGTGCCAGCAGCCAAACCGACACGTTATATGGCTACACCTTC
>TRBV19|NA|NA|TRBJ1-5
CASSIGWRPAGNQPQHF
TGTGCCAGTAGTATAGGGTGGCGACCAGCGGGCAATCAGCCCCAGCATTTT
>TRBV7-2|NA|NA|TRBJ1-5
CASSLDRQWHQPQHF
TGTGCCAGCAGCTTAGACCGACAGTGGCATCAGCCCCAGCATTTT
>TRBV6-5|NA|NA|TRBJ1-2
CASSNELQGDYGYTF
TGTGCCAGCAGTAACGAGTTACAGGGCGACTATGGCTACACCTTC
>TRBV28|NA|NA|TRBJ2-5
CASSPLGQLQETQYF
TGTGCCAGCAGTCCTCTTGGACAGTTACAAGAGACCCAGTACTTC
>TRBV21-1|NA|NA|TRBJ2-7
CASSNPITRGPYEQYF
TGTGCCAGCAGCAACCCAATAACCAGGGGCCCCTACGAGCAGTACTTC
>TRBV19|NA|NA|TRBJ1-5
CASSTHSNQPQHF
TGTGCCAGTAGTACCCATAGCAATCAGCCCCAGCATTTT
>TRBV7-9|TRBD1|NA|TRBJ1-1
CASSLVGRGLGYTEAFF
TGTGCCAGCAGCTTAGTCGGCAGGGGGCTCGGTTACACTGAAGCTTTCTTT